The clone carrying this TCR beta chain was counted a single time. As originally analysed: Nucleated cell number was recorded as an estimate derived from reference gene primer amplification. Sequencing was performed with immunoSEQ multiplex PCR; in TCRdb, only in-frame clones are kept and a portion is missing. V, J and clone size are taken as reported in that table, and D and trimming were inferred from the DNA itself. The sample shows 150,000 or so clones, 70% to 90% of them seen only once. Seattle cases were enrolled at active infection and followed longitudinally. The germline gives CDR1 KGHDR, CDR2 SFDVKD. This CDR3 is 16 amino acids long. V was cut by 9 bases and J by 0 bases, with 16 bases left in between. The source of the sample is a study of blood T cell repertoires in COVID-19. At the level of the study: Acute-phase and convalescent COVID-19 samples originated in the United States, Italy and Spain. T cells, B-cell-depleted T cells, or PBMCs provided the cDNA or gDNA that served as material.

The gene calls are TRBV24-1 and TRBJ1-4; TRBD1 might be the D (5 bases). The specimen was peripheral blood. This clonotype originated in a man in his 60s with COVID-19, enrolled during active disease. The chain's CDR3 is CATQPPRDATNEKLFF. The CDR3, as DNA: TGTGCCACCCAACCACCCAGGGATGCAACTAATGAAAAACTGTTTTTT.